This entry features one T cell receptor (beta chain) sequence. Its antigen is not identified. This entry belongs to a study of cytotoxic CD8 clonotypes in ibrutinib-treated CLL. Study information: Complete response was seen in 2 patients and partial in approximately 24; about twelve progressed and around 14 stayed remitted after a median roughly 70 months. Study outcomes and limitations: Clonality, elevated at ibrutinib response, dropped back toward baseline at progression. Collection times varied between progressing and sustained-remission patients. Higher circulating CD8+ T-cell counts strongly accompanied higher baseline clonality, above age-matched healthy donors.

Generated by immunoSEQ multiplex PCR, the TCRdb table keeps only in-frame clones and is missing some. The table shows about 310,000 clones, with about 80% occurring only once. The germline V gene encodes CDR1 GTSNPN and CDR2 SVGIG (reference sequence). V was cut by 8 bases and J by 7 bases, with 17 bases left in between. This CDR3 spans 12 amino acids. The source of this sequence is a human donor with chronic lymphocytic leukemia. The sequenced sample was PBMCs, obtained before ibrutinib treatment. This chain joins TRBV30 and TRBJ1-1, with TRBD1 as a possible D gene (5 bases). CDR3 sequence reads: CALRSKGREAFF. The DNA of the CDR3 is TGTGCCCTCCGCAGTAAGGGGCGTGAAGCTTTCTTT.